This T cell receptor (beta chain) was sequenced in a study of blood T cell repertoires in COVID-19 (dated by TCRdb to about 2020). About the investigation overall: Collaborator samples came from the United States, Italy and Spain and covered acute and convalescent phases of COVID-19. The prospective study material was composed of cDNA or gDNA derived from T cells, B-cell-depleted T cells, or PBMCs. Deeply sampled blood TCRbeta repertoires from subjects exposed to, actively infected with, or recovered from COVID-19 were included in the dataset. A freely available public database, intended as a resource for researchers studying the immune response to SARS-CoV-2, is where the repertoires were released. The samples were drawn from the first 160 participants of the ongoing ImmuneRACE study and from some 1,300 subjects provided by 6 global collaborators. Sample metadata almost always included a de-identified subject ID, COVID-19 status, age in years and sex. Where available, HLA class I and class II types were obtained from metadata supplied by the sample provider rather than from assay-based typing. What the study reported, not specific to this receptor: Clinical and demographic metadata were provided uncurated, with the amount varying by source and participant.

Whole blood was collected in K2EDTA tubes by collaborating institutions according to the institutions' own protocols. For TCRbeta analysis, collaborator samples were shipped as frozen whole blood, as isolated PBMCs, or as DNA extracted from either sample type. From its cysteine to its phenylalanine, the CDR3 spans 15 amino acids. CDR3 DNA is the only sequence kept; it has 45 bases, read in frame from the first base. At the junction V is shortened by 0 bases and J by 8 bases, with 15 bases in between. The germline V gene encodes CDR1 SGHDT and CDR2 YYEEEE. TCRbeta CDR3 regions were amplified from genomic DNA by means of the immunoSEQ Assay, a bias-controlled multiplex PCR. As for the original processing: Nucleated cell counts per sample were estimated from amplification of reference gene primers within the assay. To quantify the absolute abundance of each unique TCRbeta CDR3 rearrangement, sequence reads were collapsed and filtered. Productive Simpson clonality was computed per sample as the square root of Simpson's diversity index over productive rearrangements. The source is immuneACCESS, and TCRdb retained only in-frame sequences with V and J called. Part of the clones is not carried over; for the studies checked, unresolved V genes explain less than half of this, and the remainder is unexplained. V and J calls plus clone size are reproduced from that table; the DNA served to infer D and trimming. This sample lists around 280,000 clones; around 87% were detected once. 1.3% of the sample is in the top ten clones.

About this clone: It has no known antigen specificity. Base-call qualities are not available, and no considerably larger clone is one nucleotide away.

What was sequenced was peripheral blood. The chain uses TRBV5-6 and TRBJ1-5; too little of a D gene remains to name it. The clonotype comes from an older man with acute or convalescent COVID-19. DNA sequence: TGTGCCAGCAGCTTGGGACGAGGATTCGATAAGCCCCAGCATTTT. This yields the protein CASSLGRGFDKPQHF.